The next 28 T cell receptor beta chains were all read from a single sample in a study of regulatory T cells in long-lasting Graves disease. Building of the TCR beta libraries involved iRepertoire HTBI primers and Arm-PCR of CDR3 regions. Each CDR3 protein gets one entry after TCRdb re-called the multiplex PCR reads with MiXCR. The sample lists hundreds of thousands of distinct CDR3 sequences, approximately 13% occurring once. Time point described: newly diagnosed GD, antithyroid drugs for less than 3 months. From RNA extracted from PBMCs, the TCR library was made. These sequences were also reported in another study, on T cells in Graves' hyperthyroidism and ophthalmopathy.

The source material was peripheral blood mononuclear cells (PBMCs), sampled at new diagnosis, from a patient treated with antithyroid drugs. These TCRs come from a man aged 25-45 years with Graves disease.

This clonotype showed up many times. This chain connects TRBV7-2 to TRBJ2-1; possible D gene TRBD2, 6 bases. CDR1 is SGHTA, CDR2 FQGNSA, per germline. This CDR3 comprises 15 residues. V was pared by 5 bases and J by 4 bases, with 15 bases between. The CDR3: CASSRDSQPYNEQFF. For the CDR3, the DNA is TGTGCCAGCAGCCGGGACTCGCAGCCTTACAATGAGCAGTTCTTC. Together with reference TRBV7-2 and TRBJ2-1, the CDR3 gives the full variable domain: GAGVSQSPSNKVTEKGKDVELRCDPISGHTALYWYRQSLGQGLEFLIYFQGNSAPDKSGLPSDRFSAERTGGSVSTLTIQRTQQEDSAVYLCASSRDSQPYNEQFFGPGTRLTVL.

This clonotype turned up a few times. CDR3 sequence reads: CASSFRTSYEQYF. In DNA, the CDR3 is TGTGCCAGCAGCTTTAGGACATCCTACGAGCAGTACTTC. The chain joins TRBV7-2 to TRBJ2-7, with D possibly TRBD1 on 5 matching bases. The V and J ends lost 3 bases and 1 base respectively, with 7 bases between them. The CDR3 runs 13 residues. Germline CDR1 reads SGHTA; CDR2 reads FQGNSA.

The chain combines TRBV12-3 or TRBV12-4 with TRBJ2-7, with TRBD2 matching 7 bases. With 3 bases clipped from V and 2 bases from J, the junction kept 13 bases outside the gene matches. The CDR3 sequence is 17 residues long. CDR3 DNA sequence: TGTGCCAGCAGTTTTTTAGGTGAGGGAGGGCCTCCCTACGAGCAGTACTTC. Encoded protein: CASSFLGEGGPPYEQYF.

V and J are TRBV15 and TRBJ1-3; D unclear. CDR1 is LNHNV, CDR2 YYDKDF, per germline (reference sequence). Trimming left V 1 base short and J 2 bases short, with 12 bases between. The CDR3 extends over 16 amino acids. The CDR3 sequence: CATSRVFGGTGNTIYF. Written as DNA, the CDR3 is TGTGCCACCAGCAGAGTTTTTGGCGGGACTGGAAACACCATATATTTT.

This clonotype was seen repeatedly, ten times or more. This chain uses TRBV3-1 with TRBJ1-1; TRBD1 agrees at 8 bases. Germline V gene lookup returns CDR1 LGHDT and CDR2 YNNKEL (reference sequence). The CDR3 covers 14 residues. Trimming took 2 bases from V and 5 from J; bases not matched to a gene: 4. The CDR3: CASSQQGAWTEAFF. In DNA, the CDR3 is TGTGCCAGCAGCCAACAGGGGGCTTGGACTGAAGCTTTCTTT.

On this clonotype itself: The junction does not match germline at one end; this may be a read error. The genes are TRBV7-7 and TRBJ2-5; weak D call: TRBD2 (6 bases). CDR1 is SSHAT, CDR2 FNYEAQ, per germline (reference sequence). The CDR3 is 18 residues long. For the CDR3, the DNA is TGTGCTAGCAGCTTAGCCCCCCAGGGCGGGGCTCGCCAAGAGACCCAGTACTTC. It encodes CASSLAPQGGARQETQYF.

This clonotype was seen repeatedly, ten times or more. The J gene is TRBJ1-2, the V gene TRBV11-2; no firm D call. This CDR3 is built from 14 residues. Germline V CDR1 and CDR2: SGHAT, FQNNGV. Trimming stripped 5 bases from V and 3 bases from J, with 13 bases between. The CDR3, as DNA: TGTGCCAGCAGCGCAACCGGGTCCTACTATGGCTACACCTTC. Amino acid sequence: CASSATGSYYGYTF. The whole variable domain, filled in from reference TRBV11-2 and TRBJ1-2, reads EAGVAQSPRYKIIEKRQSVAFWCNPISGHATLYWYQQILGQGPKLLIQFQNNGVVDDSQLPKDRFSAERLKGVDSTLKIQPAKLEDSAVYLCASSATGSYYGYTFGSGTRLTVV.

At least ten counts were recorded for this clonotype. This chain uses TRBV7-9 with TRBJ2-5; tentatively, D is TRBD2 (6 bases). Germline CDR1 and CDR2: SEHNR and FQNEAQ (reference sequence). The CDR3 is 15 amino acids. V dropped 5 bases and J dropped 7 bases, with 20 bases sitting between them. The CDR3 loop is CASSPAGPHTGTQYF. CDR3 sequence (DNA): TGTGCCAGCAGCCCCGCGGGACCCCACACCGGGACCCAGTACTTC.

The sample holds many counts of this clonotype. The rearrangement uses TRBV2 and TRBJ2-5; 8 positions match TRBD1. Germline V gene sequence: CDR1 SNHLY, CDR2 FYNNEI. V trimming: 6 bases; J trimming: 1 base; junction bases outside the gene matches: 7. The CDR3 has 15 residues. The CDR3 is CASRDDRGPQETQYF. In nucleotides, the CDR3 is TGTGCCAGCAGGGATGACAGGGGCCCCCAAGAGACCCAGTACTTC.

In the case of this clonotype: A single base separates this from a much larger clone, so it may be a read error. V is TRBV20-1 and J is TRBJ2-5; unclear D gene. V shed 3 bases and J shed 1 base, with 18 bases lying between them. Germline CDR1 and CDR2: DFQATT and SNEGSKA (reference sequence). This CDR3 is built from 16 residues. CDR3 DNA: TGCAGTGCTAGTGGGCTATCGGGCACGTCCCAAGAGACCCAGTACTTC. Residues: CSASGLSGTSQETQYF.

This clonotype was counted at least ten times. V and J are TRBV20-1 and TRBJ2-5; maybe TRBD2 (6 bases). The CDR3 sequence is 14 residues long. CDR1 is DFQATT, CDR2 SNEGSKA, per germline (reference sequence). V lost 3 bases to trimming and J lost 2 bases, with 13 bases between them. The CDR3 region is CSARGLEVQETQYF. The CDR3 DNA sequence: TGCAGTGCTAGGGGACTGGAGGTTCAAGAGACCCAGTACTTC.

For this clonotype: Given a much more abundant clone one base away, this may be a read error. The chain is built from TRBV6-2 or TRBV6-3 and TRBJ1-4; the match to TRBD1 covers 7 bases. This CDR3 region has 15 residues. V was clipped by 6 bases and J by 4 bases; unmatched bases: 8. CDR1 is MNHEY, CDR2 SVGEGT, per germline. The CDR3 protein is CASRKYRDSNEKLFF. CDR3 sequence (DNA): TGTGCCAGCAGGAAGTATCGGGACAGTAATGAAAAACTGTTTTTT.

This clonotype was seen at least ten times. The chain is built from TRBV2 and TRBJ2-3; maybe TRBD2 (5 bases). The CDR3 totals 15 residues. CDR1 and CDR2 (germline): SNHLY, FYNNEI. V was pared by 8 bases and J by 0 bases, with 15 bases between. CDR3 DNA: TGTGCCAGCTCCAAAGGAACTAGAAGCACAGATACGCAGTATTTT. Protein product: CASSKGTRSTDTQYF. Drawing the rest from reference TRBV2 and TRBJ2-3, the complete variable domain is EPEVTQTPSHQVTQMGQEVILRCVPISNHLYFYWYRQILGQKVEFLVSFYNNEISEKSEIFDDQFSVERPDGSNFTLKIRSTKLEDSAMYFCASSKGTRSTDTQYFGPGTRLTVL.

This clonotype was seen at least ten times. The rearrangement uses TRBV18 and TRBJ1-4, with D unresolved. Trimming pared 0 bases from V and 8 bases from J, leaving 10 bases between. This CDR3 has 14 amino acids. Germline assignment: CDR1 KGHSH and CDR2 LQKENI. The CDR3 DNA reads TGTGCCAGCTCACCACCGGATACCAGGGAAAAACTGTTTTTT. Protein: CASSPPDTREKLFF.

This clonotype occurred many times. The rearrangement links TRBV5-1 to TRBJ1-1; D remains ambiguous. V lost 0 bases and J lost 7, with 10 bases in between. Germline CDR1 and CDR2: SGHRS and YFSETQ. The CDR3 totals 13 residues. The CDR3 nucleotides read TGCGCCAGCAGCTTGGACCAGACCGGTGAAGCTTTCTTT. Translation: CASSLDQTGEAFF.

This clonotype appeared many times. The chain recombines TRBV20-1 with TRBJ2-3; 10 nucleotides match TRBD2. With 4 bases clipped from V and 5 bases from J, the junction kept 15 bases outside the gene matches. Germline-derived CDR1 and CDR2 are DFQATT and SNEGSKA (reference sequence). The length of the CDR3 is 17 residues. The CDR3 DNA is TGCAGTGCTACCCGACCTAGCGGGAGCAATCCAGGAGATACGCAGTATTTT. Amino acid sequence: CSATRPSGSNPGDTQYF.

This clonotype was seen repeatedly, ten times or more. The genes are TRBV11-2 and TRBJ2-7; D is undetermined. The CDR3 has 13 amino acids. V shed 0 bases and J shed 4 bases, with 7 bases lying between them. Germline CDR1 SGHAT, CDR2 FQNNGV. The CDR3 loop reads CASSLDLQYEQYF. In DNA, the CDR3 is TGTGCCAGCAGCTTAGATCTCCAATACGAGCAGTACTTC.

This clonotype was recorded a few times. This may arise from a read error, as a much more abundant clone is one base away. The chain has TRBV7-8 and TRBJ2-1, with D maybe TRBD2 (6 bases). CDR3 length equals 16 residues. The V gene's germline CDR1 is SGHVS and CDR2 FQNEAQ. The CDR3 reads CAGSLVPGLTYNEQFF. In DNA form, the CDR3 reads TGTGCCGGCAGCTTAGTGCCGGGACTCACCTACAATGAGCAGTTCTTC.

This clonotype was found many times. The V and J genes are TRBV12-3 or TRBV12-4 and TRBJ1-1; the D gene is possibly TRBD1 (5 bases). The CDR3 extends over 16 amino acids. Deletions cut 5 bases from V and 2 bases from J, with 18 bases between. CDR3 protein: CASSAIRDSPNTEAFF. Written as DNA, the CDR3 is TGTGCCAGCAGTGCCATCCGGGACTCACCCAACACTGAAGCTTTCTTT.

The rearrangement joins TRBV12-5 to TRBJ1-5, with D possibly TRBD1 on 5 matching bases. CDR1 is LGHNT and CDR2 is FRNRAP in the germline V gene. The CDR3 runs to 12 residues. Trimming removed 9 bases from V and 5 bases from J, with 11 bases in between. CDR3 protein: CASLRGDQPQHF. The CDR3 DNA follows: TGTGCTAGCCTGAGGGGAGATCAGCCCCAGCATTTT.

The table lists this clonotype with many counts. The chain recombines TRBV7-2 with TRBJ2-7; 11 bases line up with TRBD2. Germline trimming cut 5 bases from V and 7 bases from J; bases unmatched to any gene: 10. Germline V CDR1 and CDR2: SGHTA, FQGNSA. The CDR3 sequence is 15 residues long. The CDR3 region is CASSLLSGRAGEQYF. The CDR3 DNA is TGTGCCAGCAGCCTCCTTAGCGGGAGGGCCGGAGAGCAGTACTTC. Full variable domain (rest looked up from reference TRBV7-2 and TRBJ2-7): GAGVSQSPSNKVTEKGKDVELRCDPISGHTALYWYRQSLGQGLEFLIYFQGNSAPDKSGLPSDRFSAERTGGSVSTLTIQRTQQEDSAVYLCASSLLSGRAGEQYFGPGTRLTVT.

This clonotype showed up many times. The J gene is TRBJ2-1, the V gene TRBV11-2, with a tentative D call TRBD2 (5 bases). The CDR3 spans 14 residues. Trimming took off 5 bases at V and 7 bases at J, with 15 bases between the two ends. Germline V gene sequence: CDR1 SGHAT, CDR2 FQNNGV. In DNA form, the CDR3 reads TGTGCCAGCAGCCACACCTCGCGGGCGAATGAGCAGTTCTTC. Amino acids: CASSHTSRANEQFF.

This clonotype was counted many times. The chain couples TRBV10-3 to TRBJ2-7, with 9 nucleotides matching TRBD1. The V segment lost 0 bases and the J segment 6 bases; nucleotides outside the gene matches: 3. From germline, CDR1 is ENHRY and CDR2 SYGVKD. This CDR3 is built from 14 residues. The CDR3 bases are TGTGCCATCAGTGAGTCTCGGGGACAGGGCGAGCAGTACTTC. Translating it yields CAISESRGQGEQYF.

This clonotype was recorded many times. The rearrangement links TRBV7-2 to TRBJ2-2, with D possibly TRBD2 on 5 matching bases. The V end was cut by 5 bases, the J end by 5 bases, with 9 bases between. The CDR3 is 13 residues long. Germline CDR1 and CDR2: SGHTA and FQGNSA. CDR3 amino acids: CASSLTRTGELFF. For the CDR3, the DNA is TGTGCCAGCAGCCTAACTAGGACCGGGGAGCTGTTTTTT.

The CDR3 nucleotides read TGTGCCAGCAGCTTAGACGGACAACATGGCTACACCTTC. It codes for CASSLDGQHGYTF. The rearrangement uses TRBV11-2 and TRBJ1-2; TRBD1 is a possible D gene (5 bases). The CDR3 sequence is 13 residues long. The V gene's germline CDR1 is SGHAT and CDR2 FQNNGV. Trimming removed 0 bases from V and 6 bases from J, with 8 bases in between.

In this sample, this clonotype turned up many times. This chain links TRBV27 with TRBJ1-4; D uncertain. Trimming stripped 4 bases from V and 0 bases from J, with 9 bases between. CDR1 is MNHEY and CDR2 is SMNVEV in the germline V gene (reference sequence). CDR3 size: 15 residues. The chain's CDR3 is CASSSSGATNEKLFF. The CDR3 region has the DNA TGTGCCAGCAGTTCCTCGGGAGCAACTAATGAAAAACTGTTTTTT.

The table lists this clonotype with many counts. CDR3 in amino acids: CASVLSGRAGNEQFF. DNA of the CDR3: TGTGCCAGTGTCCTCAGCGGGAGGGCGGGGAATGAGCAGTTCTTC. This sequence joins TRBV19 and TRBJ2-1, with 10 bases matching TRBD2. The germline V gene has CDR1 LNHDA and CDR2 SQIVND (reference sequence). This CDR3 comprises 15 residues. V trimming: 8 bases; J trimming: 7 bases; junction bases outside the gene matches: 11.

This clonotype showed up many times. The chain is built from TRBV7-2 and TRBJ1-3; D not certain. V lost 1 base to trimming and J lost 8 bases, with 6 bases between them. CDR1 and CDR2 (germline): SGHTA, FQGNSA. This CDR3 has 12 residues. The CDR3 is CASSLGGYTIYF. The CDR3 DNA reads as TGTGCCAGCAGCTTAGGGGGTTACACCATATATTTT.